This section outlines one T cell receptor beta chain sequence together with its context. The germline V and J ends were trimmed by 2 bases and 7 bases, with 6 bases remaining between them. CDR1 MNHNS and CDR2 SASEGT come from the germline V gene. This CDR3 is 12 amino acids long. RNA totalling about 0.45 to 1 ug underwent reverse transcription with random hexamers. MiXCR, applied by TCRdb to the immunoSEQ multiplex PCR reads, yields one record per CDR3 protein. The sample contains 400,000 or so distinct CDR3 sequences, 85% of which appear only once. This sample was taken from a study of CD8 T cells in Susac syndrome.

The clonotype was recovered from a human donor with multiple sclerosis. The rearrangement joins TRBV6-1 to TRBJ2-1; the D is unclear. The sequencing input was CD8+ T cells from PBMCs. As DNA, the CDR3 is TGTGCCAGCAGTGAAATAAGGAATGAGCAGTTCTTC. This gives the protein CASSEIRNEQFF.